These T cell receptor beta chains were read from a single sample in a study of human T cells and chemical hapten exposure. From the RACE reads, TCRdb called clonotypes with MiXCR, one entry per CDR3 protein. The sample contains around 150,000 distinct CDR3 sequences, roughly 15% of which appear only once. Source: whole blood, taken in connection with sensitization to the hapten diphenylcyclopropenone (DPC). The origin of the receptors is a woman younger than 45 with alopecia areata. Some clones in this sample may be carry-over from other donors' samples. CDR3s include the opening cysteine and the closing phenylalanine or tryptophan. Fields, in order: clone size, D gene, J gene, V gene, CDR3 DNA, CDR3 protein. D genes are given only for firm matches. Size values are once, few and many counts, or a class for expanded clones, and some rows have none.

abundance: few
d_gene: -
j_gene: TRBJ2-3
v_gene: TRBV7-9
CDR3nt: TGTGCCAGCAGCTCGGGACCCTTAATCACAGATACGCAGTATTTT
CDR3aa: CASSSGPLITDTQYF

abundance: -
d_gene: -
j_gene: TRBJ2-5
v_gene: TRBV11-2
CDR3nt: TGTGCCAGCAGCTTAGGCGGACGGCCCCAAGAGACCCAGTACTTC
CDR3aa: CASSLGGRPQETQYF

abundance: -
d_gene: TRBD2
j_gene: TRBJ2-7
v_gene: TRBV12-3/TRBV12-4
CDR3nt: TGTGCCAGCAGTTTGGGGGAGCGGGGGTACCCCTACGAGCAGTACTTC
CDR3aa: CASSLGERGYPYEQYF

abundance: few
d_gene: TRBD1
j_gene: TRBJ2-6
v_gene: TRBV10-3
CDR3nt: TGTGCCATTGATCCGGGACAGGGGCTCTCTGGGGCCAACGTCCTGACTTTC
CDR3aa: CAIDPGQGLSGANVLTF

abundance: -
d_gene: -
j_gene: TRBJ2-5
v_gene: TRBV27
CDR3nt: TGTGCCAGCAGTTTGGTCGGGGGAGAGACCCAGTACTTC
CDR3aa: CASSLVGGETQYF

abundance: -
d_gene: -
j_gene: TRBJ1-5
v_gene: TRBV5-5
CDR3nt: TGTGCCAGCAGCTTGGGGACAGTCTATAGCAATCAGCCCCAGCATTTT
CDR3aa: CASSLGTVYSNQPQHF

abundance: few
d_gene: TRBD2
j_gene: TRBJ2-1
v_gene: TRBV3-1
CDR3nt: TGTGCCAGCAGCCTTCTGCGGGGGGGCTCCTACAATGAGCAGTTCTTC
CDR3aa: CASSLLRGGSYNEQFF

abundance: many
d_gene: -
j_gene: TRBJ2-7
v_gene: TRBV29-1
CDR3nt: TGCAGCGTTGAAGGACAGCCCTACGAGCAGTACTTC
CDR3aa: CSVEGQPYEQYF

abundance: many
d_gene: -
j_gene: TRBJ2-5
v_gene: TRBV21-1
CDR3nt: TGTGCCAGAGACAGGGTGGAGACCCAGTACTTC
CDR3aa: CARDRVETQYF

abundance: -
d_gene: TRBD2
j_gene: TRBJ2-7
v_gene: TRBV20-1
CDR3nt: TGCAGTGCTGCCGGGACTAGCGGGGGTGGCGACGAGCAGTACTTC
CDR3aa: CSAAGTSGGGDEQYF

abundance: few
d_gene: -
j_gene: TRBJ2-1
v_gene: TRBV5-1
CDR3nt: TGCGCCAGCAGCTCCTTGACGGGAGATGAGCAGTTCTTC
CDR3aa: CASSSLTGDEQFF

abundance: few
d_gene: -
j_gene: TRBJ1-5
v_gene: TRBV15
CDR3nt: TGTGCCACCAGCAGAGGCCAGCCCCAGCATTTT
CDR3aa: CATSRGQPQHF

abundance: many
d_gene: TRBD1
j_gene: TRBJ2-5
v_gene: TRBV6-1
CDR3nt: TGTGCCACACGAGGACAGGGGATGGAGACCCAGTACTTC
CDR3aa: CATRGQGMETQYF

abundance: few
d_gene: TRBD2
j_gene: TRBJ2-7
v_gene: TRBV20-1
CDR3nt: TGCAGTGCTAGAGAAGAAGCGGGGGGCTACGAGCAGTACTTC
CDR3aa: CSAREEAGGYEQYF

abundance: few
d_gene: -
j_gene: TRBJ2-7
v_gene: TRBV6-2/TRBV6-3
CDR3nt: TGTGCCAGCAACGGGTTCCGAGACGAGCAGTACTTC
CDR3aa: CASNGFRDEQYF

abundance: few
d_gene: TRBD2
j_gene: TRBJ2-5
v_gene: TRBV6-2/TRBV6-3
CDR3nt: TGTGCCAGCAGTCACCAGGCCCTAGCGGAGCAAGAGACCCAGTACTTC
CDR3aa: CASSHQALAEQETQYF

abundance: -
d_gene: -
j_gene: TRBJ2-7
v_gene: TRBV15
CDR3nt: TGTGCCACCAGCAGAGGAATACCGGGACGCAGTAACTCCGAGCAGTACTTC
CDR3aa: CATSRGIPGRSNSEQYF

abundance: many
d_gene: -
j_gene: TRBJ2-5
v_gene: TRBV6-2/TRBV6-3
CDR3nt: TGTGCCAGCAGTTACGATGCTAGCGTTCTCCGGACCCAGTACTTC
CDR3aa: CASSYDASVLRTQYF

abundance: few
d_gene: TRBD2
j_gene: TRBJ2-7
v_gene: TRBV20-1
CDR3nt: TGCAGTGCACCACTAGCGGAGCTCTACGAGCAGTACTTC
CDR3aa: CSAPLAELYEQYF

abundance: -
d_gene: TRBD2
j_gene: TRBJ2-5
v_gene: TRBV11-2
CDR3nt: TGTGCCAGCAGCTTAGATGGACTAGCGGGGCCAGAGACCCAGTACTTC
CDR3aa: CASSLDGLAGPETQYF

abundance: few
d_gene: TRBD1
j_gene: TRBJ1-1
v_gene: TRBV5-6
CDR3nt: TGTGCCAGCAGGGTTACAGGGGGCACTGAAGCTTTCTTT
CDR3aa: CASRVTGGTEAFF

abundance: many
d_gene: -
j_gene: TRBJ1-6
v_gene: TRBV28
CDR3nt: TGTGCCAGCCTGCCGGGACGTGAAAATTCACCCCTCCACTTT
CDR3aa: CASLPGRENSPLHF

abundance: -
d_gene: -
j_gene: TRBJ2-1
v_gene: TRBV24-1
CDR3nt: TGTGCCACCAGTGATGGGCGAAGGAGGTCCTACAATGAGCAGTTCTTC
CDR3aa: CATSDGRRRSYNEQFF

abundance: -
d_gene: -
j_gene: TRBJ2-5
v_gene: TRBV24-1
CDR3nt: TGTGCCACCAGTGGCACAGGGATGGAGACCCAGTACTTC
CDR3aa: CATSGTGMETQYF

abundance: few
d_gene: -
j_gene: TRBJ2-2
v_gene: TRBV20-1
CDR3nt: TGCAGTGCTTCGGACTCAGGGGACACCGGGGAGCTGTTTTTT
CDR3aa: CSASDSGDTGELFF

abundance: few
d_gene: TRBD2
j_gene: TRBJ2-1
v_gene: TRBV14
CDR3nt: TGTGCCAGCAGCCAAGACGAAGGACTAGCGGGAGCCAATGAGCAGTTCTTC
CDR3aa: CASSQDEGLAGANEQFF

abundance: few
d_gene: -
j_gene: TRBJ2-7
v_gene: TRBV11-2
CDR3nt: TGTGCCAGCAGCTTACGGACCCACTACGAGCAGTACTTC
CDR3aa: CASSLRTHYEQYF

abundance: -
d_gene: TRBD1
j_gene: TRBJ1-2
v_gene: TRBV4-3
CDR3nt: TGCGCCAGCAGCCACAAGACAGGGAACTATGGCTACACCTTC
CDR3aa: CASSHKTGNYGYTF

abundance: -
d_gene: TRBD1
j_gene: TRBJ2-7
v_gene: TRBV28
CDR3nt: TGTGCCAGCAGTCCCTACATGGGACAGGGCCTAGACGAGCAGTACTTC
CDR3aa: CASSPYMGQGLDEQYF

abundance: medium-sized
d_gene: TRBD1
j_gene: TRBJ1-2
v_gene: TRBV27
CDR3nt: TGTGCCAGCAGGCCGGGACAGGGGATCGGTGGCTACACCTTC
CDR3aa: CASRPGQGIGGYTF

abundance: -
d_gene: TRBD1
j_gene: TRBJ2-1
v_gene: TRBV10-3
CDR3nt: TGTGCCATCAGCCCGGGACAGGGGTCCAATGAGCAGTTCTTC
CDR3aa: CAISPGQGSNEQFF

abundance: few
d_gene: -
j_gene: TRBJ1-6
v_gene: TRBV11-1
CDR3nt: TGTGCCAGCAGCTTAGTCGGCAGGGGTGGCTCACCCCTCCACTTT
CDR3aa: CASSLVGRGGSPLHF

abundance: -
d_gene: TRBD1
j_gene: TRBJ1-5
v_gene: TRBV6-8
CDR3nt: TGTGCCAGCAGTTACTGGACCCGGGACAGGACTATGAGCAATCAGCCCCAGCATTTT
CDR3aa: CASSYWTRDRTMSNQPQHF

abundance: -
d_gene: -
j_gene: TRBJ2-7
v_gene: TRBV5-4
CDR3nt: TGTGCCAGCAGCTCCTATACGGAGCCATACGAGCAGTACTTC
CDR3aa: CASSSYTEPYEQYF

abundance: few
d_gene: -
j_gene: TRBJ2-1
v_gene: TRBV7-8
CDR3nt: TGTGCCAGCAGCTTAGACTACGGGAGCAATGAGCAGTTCTTC
CDR3aa: CASSLDYGSNEQFF

abundance: -
d_gene: TRBD1
j_gene: TRBJ2-1
v_gene: TRBV28
CDR3nt: TGTGCCAGCAGTCTGTACACCGGAGAGACAGGGGACAATGAGCAGTTCTTC
CDR3aa: CASSLYTGETGDNEQFF

abundance: few
d_gene: -
j_gene: TRBJ2-7
v_gene: TRBV20-1
CDR3nt: TGCAGTGCTAGTCCGAGTCGGGCCGATAACTACGAGCAGTACTTC
CDR3aa: CSASPSRADNYEQYF